This record concerns one T cell receptor beta chain sequence. Germline V gene sequence: CDR1 KGHSH, CDR2 LQKENI. V lost 6 bases, J lost 5 bases, and 13 bases lay in between. The CDR3 is 13 amino acids. cDNA synthesis used the whole RNA isolate, giving expressed TCRB sequences. Some clones are missing from TCRdb's copy, which holds only in-frame ones; the method was immunoSEQ multiplex PCR. This sample carries 900,000 or so clones, roughly a sixth of them seen once, and the ten largest clones take 0.023%. The sample belongs to a study of beta chain features in type 1 diabetes. This clonotype originated in a woman younger than 35 in good health. The sample was naive CD4+ T cells from blood. The V and J genes are TRBV18 and TRBJ2-5; the D gene is possibly TRBD2 (5 bases). The CDR3: CASSPTSLETQYF. In DNA, the CDR3 is TGTGCCAGCTCGCCCACTAGTCTGGAGACCCAGTACTTC. The variable domain in full, completed from reference TRBV18 and TRBJ2-5, reads NAGVMQNPRHLVRRRGQEARLRCSPMKGHSHVYWYRQLPEEGLKFMVYLQKENIIDESGMPKERFSAEFPKEGPSILRIQQVVRGDSAAYFCASSPTSLETQYFGPGTRLLVL.